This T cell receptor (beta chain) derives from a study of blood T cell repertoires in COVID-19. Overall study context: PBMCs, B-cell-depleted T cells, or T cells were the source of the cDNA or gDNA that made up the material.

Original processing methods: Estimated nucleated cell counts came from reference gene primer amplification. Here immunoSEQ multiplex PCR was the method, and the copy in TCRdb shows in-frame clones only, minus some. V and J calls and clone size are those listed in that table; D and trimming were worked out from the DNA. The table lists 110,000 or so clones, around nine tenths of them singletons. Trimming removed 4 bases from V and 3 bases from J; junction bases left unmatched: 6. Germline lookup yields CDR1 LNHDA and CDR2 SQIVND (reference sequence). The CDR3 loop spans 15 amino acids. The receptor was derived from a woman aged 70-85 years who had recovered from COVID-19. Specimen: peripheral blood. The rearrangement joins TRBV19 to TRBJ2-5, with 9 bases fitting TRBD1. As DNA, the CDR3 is TGTGCCAGTAGTAAACAGGGGGCGGGAGAAGAGACCCAGTACTTC. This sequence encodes CASSKQGAGEETQYF.